The present T cell receptor beta chain was sequenced within a study of OX40 agonist ivuxolimab in advanced cancers. The overall study: The patients received agonistic anti-OX40 (CD134) antibody ivuxolimab. Regarding the study as a whole: Compared with CD4+, CD8+ T cells on average had more expanded clones.

Profiling relied on immunoSEQ multiplex PCR, and the TCRdb table lists in-frame clones only, not all of them. Of around 70,000 clones in the sample, 89% were seen once. The CDR3 runs to 14 residues. Concerning this clone: The antigen is undetermined.

The sequence was obtained from an adult with an advanced solid tumor such as melanoma, head and neck, liver or kidney cancer. The input for sequencing was CD4+ or CD8+ T cells sorted from blood, taken in a trial of the OX40 agonist ivuxolimab. The chain is built from TRBV21-1 and TRBJ2-2; the table calls TRBD1, which could not be checked here. TRBV21-1 is assigned pseudogene status. The CDR3 reads CASTSGAGYGELFF. In DNA, the CDR3 is TGTGCCAGCACCTCAGGGGCCGGTTACGGGGAGCTGTTTTTT.